The clone carrying this T cell receptor beta chain was counted only a few times. The antigen is not known. The time point here: week 23, last vaccination. A 20-mer mutant IDH1 peptide at 300 ug was injected subcutaneously with topical imiquimod. Patients carried new grade 3 or 4 IDH1-mutant astrocytomas lacking nuclear ATRX. With 6 bases clipped from V and 12 bases from J, the junction kept 10 bases outside the gene matches. The CDR3 is made up of 13 amino acids. Per the germline V gene, CDR1 is SNHLY and CDR2 is FYNNEI. Here immunoSEQ multiplex PCR was the method, and the copy in TCRdb shows in-frame clones only, minus some. The table lists about 60,000 clones, 85% to 90% of them singletons. The sample belongs to a study of a mutant IDH1 vaccine in newly diagnosed glioma. The wider study: Sex distribution of treated patients was approximately 62% male and about 40% female; mean age was around 40 years. Earlier therapy was either radiotherapy, temozolomide, or both, and most got both.

The sample in question was PBMCs, obtained from a glioma patient whose treatment included an IDH1 peptide vaccine. This receptor was taken from a man between 40 and 49 years old with glioma. The V call is TRBV2, the J call TRBJ1-1; 10 bases fit TRBD1. The CDR3 region is CASSPRDRGTTFF. In nucleotides, the CDR3 is TGTGCCAGCAGCCCCCGGGACAGGGGAACAACTTTCTTT. The full variable domain, its missing parts supplied by reference TRBV2 and TRBJ1-1, is EPEVTQTPSHQVTQMGQEVILRCVPISNHLYFYWYRQILGQKVEFLVSFYNNEISEKSEIFDDQFSVERPDGSNFTLKIRSTKLEDSAMYFCASSPRDRGTTFFGQGTRLTVV.